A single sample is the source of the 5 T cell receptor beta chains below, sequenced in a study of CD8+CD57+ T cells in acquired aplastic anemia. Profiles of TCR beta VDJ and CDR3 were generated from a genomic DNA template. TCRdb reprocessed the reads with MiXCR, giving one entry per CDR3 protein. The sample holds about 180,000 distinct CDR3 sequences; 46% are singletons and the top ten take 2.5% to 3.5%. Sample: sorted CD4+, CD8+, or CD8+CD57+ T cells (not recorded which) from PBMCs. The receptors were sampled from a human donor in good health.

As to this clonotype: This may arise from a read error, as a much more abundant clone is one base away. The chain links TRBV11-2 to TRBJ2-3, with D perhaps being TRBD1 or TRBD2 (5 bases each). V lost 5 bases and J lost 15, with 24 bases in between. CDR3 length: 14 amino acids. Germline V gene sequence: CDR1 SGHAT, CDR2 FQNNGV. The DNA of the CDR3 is TGTGCCAGCAGCATACCCCAGGGAAAGGTTAGGACTTATTTT. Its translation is CASSIPQGKVRTYF.

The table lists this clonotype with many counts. CDR3 loop: CASSLGAGAAYEQYF. The DNA for the CDR3 is TGTGCCAGCAGCTTAGGGGCGGGGGCCGCTTACGAGCAGTACTTC. This chain uses TRBV11-2 with TRBJ2-7; TRBD2 might be the D (7 bases). V lost 1 base to trimming and J lost 4 bases, with 14 bases between them. The CDR3 spans 15 residues. Germline assignment: CDR1 SGHAT and CDR2 FQNNGV. The variable domain in full, with the rest retrieved from reference TRBV11-2 and TRBJ2-7, is EAGVAQSPRYKIIEKRQSVAFWCNPISGHATLYWYQQILGQGPKLLIQFQNNGVVDDSQLPKDRFSAERLKGVDSTLKIQPAKLEDSAVYLCASSLGAGAAYEQYFGPGTRLTVT.

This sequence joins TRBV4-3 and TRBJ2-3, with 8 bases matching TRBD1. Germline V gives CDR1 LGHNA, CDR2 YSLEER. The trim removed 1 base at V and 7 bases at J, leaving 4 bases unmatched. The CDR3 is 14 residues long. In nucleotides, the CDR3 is TGCGCCAGCAGCCAAGGGCACAGGGGGAATACGCAGTATTTT. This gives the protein CASSQGHRGNTQYF.

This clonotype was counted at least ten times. The DNA for the CDR3 is TGCAGTGCTGGGACTAGCGGGTACACAGATACGCAGTATTTT. Its translation is CSAGTSGYTDTQYF. The rearrangement joins TRBV20-1 to TRBJ2-3; 12 nucleotides match TRBD2. Trimming cost V 5 bases and J 2 bases; bases outside gene matches: 2. In germline, CDR1 is DFQATT, CDR2 SNEGSKA (reference sequence). CDR3 length: 14 amino acids.

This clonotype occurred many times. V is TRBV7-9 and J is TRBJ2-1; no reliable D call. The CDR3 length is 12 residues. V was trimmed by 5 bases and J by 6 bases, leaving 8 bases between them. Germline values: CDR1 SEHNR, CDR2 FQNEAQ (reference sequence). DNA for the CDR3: TGTGCCAGCAGCACCAGGACCAATGAGCAGTTCTTC. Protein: CASSTRTNEQFF.